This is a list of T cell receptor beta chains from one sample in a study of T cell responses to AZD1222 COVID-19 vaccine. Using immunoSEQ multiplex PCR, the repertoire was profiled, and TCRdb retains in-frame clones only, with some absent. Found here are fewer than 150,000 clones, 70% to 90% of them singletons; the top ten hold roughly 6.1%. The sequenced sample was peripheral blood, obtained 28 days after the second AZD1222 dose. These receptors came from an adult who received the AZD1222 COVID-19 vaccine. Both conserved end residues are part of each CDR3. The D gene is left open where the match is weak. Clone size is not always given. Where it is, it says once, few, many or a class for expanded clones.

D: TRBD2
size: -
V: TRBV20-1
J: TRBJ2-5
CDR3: CSASPPSGGETQYF
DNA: TGCAGTGCTAGTCCCCCTAGCGGGGGGGAGACCCAGTACTTC

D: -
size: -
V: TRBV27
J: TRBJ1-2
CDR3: CASSYSANYGYTF
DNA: TGTGCCAGCTCATACTCAGCTAACTATGGCTACACCTTC

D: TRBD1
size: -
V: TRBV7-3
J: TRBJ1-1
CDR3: CASSSGQGSSEAFF
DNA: TGTGCCAGCAGCTCCGGACAGGGCTCAAGTGAAGCTTTCTTT

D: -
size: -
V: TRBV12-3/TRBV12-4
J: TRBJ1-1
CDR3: CAAARLTEAFF
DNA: TGTGCCGCGGCCCGGCTAACTGAAGCTTTCTTT

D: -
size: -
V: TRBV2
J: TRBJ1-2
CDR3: CASSEQQNNYGYTF
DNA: TGTGCCAGCAGTGAACAGCAAAATAACTATGGCTACACCTTC

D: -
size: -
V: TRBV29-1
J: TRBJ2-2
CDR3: CSVFTNTGELFF
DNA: TGCAGCGTATTTACGAACACCGGGGAGCTGTTTTTT

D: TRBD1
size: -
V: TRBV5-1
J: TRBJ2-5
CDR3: CASSLRTTGGGETQYF
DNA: TGCGCCAGCAGCTTAAGAACAACAGGGGGAGGAGAGACCCAGTACTTC

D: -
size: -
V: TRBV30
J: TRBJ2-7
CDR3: CAWTGQPGEQYF
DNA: TGTGCCTGGACAGGACAGCCCGGGGAGCAGTACTTC

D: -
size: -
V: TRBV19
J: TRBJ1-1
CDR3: CASRRSPRLNTEAFF
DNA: TGTGCCAGTCGTAGAAGTCCCCGCCTGAACACTGAAGCTTTCTTT

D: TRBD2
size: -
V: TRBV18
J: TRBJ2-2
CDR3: CASSPGTSVYTGELFF
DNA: TGTGCCAGCTCACCGGGGACTAGCGTATACACCGGGGAGCTGTTTTTT

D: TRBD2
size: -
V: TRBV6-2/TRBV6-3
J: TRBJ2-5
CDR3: CASSYLRLAGTPVFQETQYF
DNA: TGTGCCAGCAGTTACCTCCGACTAGCGGGAACCCCCGTTTTCCAAGAGACCCAGTACTTC

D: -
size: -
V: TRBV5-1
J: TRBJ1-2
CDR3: CASSPGRGGYTF
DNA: TGCGCCAGCAGTCCAGGGAGAGGTGGCTACACCTTC

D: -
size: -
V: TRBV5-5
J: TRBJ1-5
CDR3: CASSLEGGGQPQHF
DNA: TGTGCCAGCAGCTTGGAAGGGGGAGGTCAGCCCCAGCATTTT

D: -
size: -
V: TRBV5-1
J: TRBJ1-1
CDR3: CASSLGRVTVNTEAFF
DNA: TGCGCCAGCAGCCTAGGACGAGTAACGGTGAACACTGAAGCTTTCTTT

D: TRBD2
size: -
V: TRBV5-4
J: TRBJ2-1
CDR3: CASTFGGLAGVNEQFF
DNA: TGTGCCAGCACCTTCGGGGGACTAGCGGGAGTAAATGAGCAGTTCTTC

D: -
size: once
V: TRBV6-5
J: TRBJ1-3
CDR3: CATGSSSFSGNTIYF
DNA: TGTGCCACCGGATCTTCATCCTTCTCTGGAAACACCATATATTTT

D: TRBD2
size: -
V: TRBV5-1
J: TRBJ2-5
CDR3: CASSFLAGEGETQYF
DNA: TGCGCCAGCAGCTTTCTAGCGGGAGAAGGGGAGACCCAGTACTTC

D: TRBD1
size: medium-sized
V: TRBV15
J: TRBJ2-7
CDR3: CATSRDRSGGFDEQYF
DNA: TGTGCCACCAGCAGAGATCGGTCAGGGGGTTTCGACGAGCAGTACTTC

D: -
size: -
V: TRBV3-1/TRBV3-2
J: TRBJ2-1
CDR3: CASSQTEYNEQFF
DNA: TGTGCCAGCAGCCAAACAGAGTACAATGAGCAGTTCTTC

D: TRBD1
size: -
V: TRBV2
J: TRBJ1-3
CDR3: CASSLDRTGDRGNTIYF
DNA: TGTGCCAGCAGTTTGGACCGTACAGGGGACCGGGGAAACACCATATATTTT

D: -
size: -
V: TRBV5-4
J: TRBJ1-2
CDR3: CASSSRGYYTF
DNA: TGTGCCAGCAGCTCCAGGGGTTACTACACCTTC

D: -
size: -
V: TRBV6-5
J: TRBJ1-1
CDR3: CASSYPGELGTEAFF
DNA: TGTGCCAGCAGTTACCCAGGCGAATTAGGCACTGAAGCTTTCTTT

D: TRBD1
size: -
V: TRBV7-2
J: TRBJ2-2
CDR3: CASSFSRDRVTTGELFF
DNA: TGTGCCAGCAGCTTTAGTCGGGACAGGGTAACCACCGGGGAGCTGTTTTTT

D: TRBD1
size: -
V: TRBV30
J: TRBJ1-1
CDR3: CAWILTGGWTEAFF
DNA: TGTGCCTGGATCCTAACAGGGGGTTGGACTGAAGCTTTCTTT

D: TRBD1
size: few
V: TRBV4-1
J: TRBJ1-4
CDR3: CASSRYRGTNEKLFF
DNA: TGCGCCAGCAGCCGCTACAGGGGGACTAATGAAAAACTGTTTTTT

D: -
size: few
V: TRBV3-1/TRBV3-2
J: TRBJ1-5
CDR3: CASSQGTANQPQHF
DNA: TGTGCCAGCAGCCAAGGGACAGCTAATCAGCCCCAGCATTTT

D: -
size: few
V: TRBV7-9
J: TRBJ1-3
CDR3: CASSFSQTSGNTIYF
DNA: TGTGCCAGCAGCTTTTCACAGACCTCTGGAAACACCATATATTTT

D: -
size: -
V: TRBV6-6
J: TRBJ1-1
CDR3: CASSWEVMAFF
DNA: TGTGCCAGCAGTTGGGAGGTCATGGCTTTCTTT

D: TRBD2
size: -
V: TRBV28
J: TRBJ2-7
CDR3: CASSLFSGTSYEQYF
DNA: TGTGCCAGCAGTTTATTTAGCGGGACCTCCTACGAGCAGTACTTC

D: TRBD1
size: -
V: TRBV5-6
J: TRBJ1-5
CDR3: CASSFKTGNQPQHF
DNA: TGTGCCAGCAGCTTCAAGACAGGGAATCAGCCCCAGCATTTT

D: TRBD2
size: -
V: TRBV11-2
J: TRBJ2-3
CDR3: CASSPGLAGGFSDTQYF
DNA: TGTGCCAGCAGCCCTGGACTAGCGGGGGGTTTCTCGGATACGCAGTATTTT

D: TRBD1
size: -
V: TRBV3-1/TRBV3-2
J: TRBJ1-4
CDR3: CASSQGPRGSGTNEKLFF
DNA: TGTGCCAGCAGCCAAGGGCCCAGGGGGAGTGGAACTAATGAAAAACTGTTTTTT

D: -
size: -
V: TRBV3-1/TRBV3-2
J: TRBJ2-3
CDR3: CASSHTRTDTQYF
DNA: TGTGCCAGCAGCCACACCCGCACAGATACGCAGTATTTT

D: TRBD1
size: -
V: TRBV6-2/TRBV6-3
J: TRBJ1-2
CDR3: CASSTGDRASTF
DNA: TGTGCCAGCAGTACTGGGGACAGGGCAAGCACCTTC

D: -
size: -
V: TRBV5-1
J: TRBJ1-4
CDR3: CASSLTILGGANEKLFF
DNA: TGCGCCAGCAGCTTGACTATTCTGGGAGGTGCTAATGAAAAACTGTTTTTT

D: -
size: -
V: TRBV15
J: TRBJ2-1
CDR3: CATSRDYSGYNEQFF
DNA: TGTGCCACCAGCAGAGATTATTCGGGTTACAATGAGCAGTTCTTC

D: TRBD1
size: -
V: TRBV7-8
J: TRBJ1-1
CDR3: CASSLVVTGRTNTEAFF
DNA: TGTGCCAGCAGCTTAGTAGTGACAGGGAGAACCAACACTGAAGCTTTCTTT

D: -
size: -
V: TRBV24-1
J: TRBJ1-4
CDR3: CATSDSRREKLFF
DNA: TGTGCCACCAGTGATTCCCGGAGGGAAAAACTGTTTTTT

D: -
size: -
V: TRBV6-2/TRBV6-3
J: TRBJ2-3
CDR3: CASCRQPEADTQYF
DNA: TGTGCCAGCTGCCGACAGCCAGAGGCAGATACGCAGTATTTT

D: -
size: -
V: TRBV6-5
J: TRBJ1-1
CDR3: CASFPPHNRAEAFF
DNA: TGTGCCAGCTTCCCCCCTCACAACCGGGCTGAAGCTTTCTTT

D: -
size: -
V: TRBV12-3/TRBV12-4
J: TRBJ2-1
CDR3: CASSLGAEQFF
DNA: TGTGCCAGCAGTTTAGGTGCAGAGCAGTTCTTC

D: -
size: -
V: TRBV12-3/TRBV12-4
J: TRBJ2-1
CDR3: CASSFRGVQFF
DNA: TGTGCCAGCAGTTTTAGGGGAGTGCAGTTCTTC

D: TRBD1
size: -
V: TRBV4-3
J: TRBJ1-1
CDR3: CASSQDLEGADTEAFF
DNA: TGCGCCAGCAGCCAAGATTTAGAGGGGGCCGACACTGAAGCTTTCTTT

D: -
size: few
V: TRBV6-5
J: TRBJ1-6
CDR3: CASREGNSPLHF
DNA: TGTGCCAGCAGGGAGGGTAATTCACCCCTCCACTTT

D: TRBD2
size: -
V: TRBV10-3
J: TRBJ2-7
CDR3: CAISGVGGSRYEQYF
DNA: TGTGCCATCAGTGGGGTAGGCGGGAGTCGGTACGAGCAGTACTTC

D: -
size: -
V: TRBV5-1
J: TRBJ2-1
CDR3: CASRVLALSSYNEQFF
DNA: TGCGCCAGCAGAGTCCTAGCGCTTAGCTCCTACAATGAGCAGTTCTTC

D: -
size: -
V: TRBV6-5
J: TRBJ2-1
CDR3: CASSQVGVSNEQFF
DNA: TGTGCCAGCAGTCAGGTCGGGGTAAGCAATGAGCAGTTCTTC

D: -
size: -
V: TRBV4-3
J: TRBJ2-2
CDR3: CASSQEPGGINTGELFF
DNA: TGCGCCAGCAGCCAAGAACCCGGGGGCATCAACACCGGGGAGCTGTTTTTT

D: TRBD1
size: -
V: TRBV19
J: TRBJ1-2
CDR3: CASIPGQGSYGYTF
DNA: TGTGCCAGTATCCCGGGACAGGGAAGCTATGGCTACACCTTC

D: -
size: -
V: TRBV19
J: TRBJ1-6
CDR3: CASKLLGPINSPLHF
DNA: TGTGCCAGTAAGCTCCTGGGACCGATTAATTCACCCCTCCACTTT

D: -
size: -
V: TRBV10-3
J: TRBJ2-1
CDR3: CAISAGLLYNEQFF
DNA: TGTGCCATCAGTGCGGGACTTCTCTACAATGAGCAGTTCTTC

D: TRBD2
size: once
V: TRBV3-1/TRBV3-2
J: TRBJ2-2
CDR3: CASSLSGRTGELFF
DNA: TGTGCCAGCAGCCTTAGCGGGAGGACCGGGGAGCTGTTTTTT

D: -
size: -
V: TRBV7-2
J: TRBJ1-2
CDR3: CASSLNQAGPYGYTF
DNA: TGTGCCAGCAGCTTAAACCAGGCCGGGCCCTATGGCTACACCTTC

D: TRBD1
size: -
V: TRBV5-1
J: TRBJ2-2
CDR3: CASSAPGQGWTGELFF
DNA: TGCGCCAGCAGCGCCCCGGGACAGGGTTGGACCGGGGAGCTGTTTTTT

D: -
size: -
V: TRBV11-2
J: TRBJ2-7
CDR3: CASSLVLLYEQYF
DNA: TGTGCCAGCAGCTTAGTACTCCTCTACGAGCAGTACTTC

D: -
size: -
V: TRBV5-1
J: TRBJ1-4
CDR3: CASSFTGTRNEKLFF
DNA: TGCGCCAGCAGCTTTACCGGGACACGCAATGAAAAACTGTTTTTT